The 27 T cell receptor beta chains below all came from one sample that was sequenced in a study of brain T cells in children with intractable seizures. Time point here: blood from clinic visit 5 months post-surgery; TSC patient then seizure free. TCRdb's table, derived via immunoSEQ multiplex PCR, lists solely in-frame clones and lacks some. The table has under 400,000 clones, roughly 93% seen once. Sequencing used peripheral blood, obtained 4 to 5 months after surgery. The source of these receptors is a boy less than two years old with tuberous sclerosis and intractable seizures.

The chain couples TRBV3-1 (or the pseudogene TRBV3-2) to TRBJ2-7, with a tentative D call TRBD2 (5 bases). The ends were cut back, 0 bases at V and 1 base at J, with 19 bases in the middle. Germline lookup yields CDR1 LGHDT and CDR2 YNNKEL (reference sequence). CDR3 length equals 18 residues. The CDR3 is CASSQDTRAAGRSYEQYF. The CDR3 DNA reads TGTGCCAGCAGCCAAGATACGCGGGCGGCGGGCCGATCCTACGAGCAGTACTTC.

The chain joins TRBV2 to TRBJ2-5, with a tentative D call TRBD1 (5 bases). Trimming removed 2 bases at V and 0 bases at J, with 7 bases between. The CDR3 length is 14 residues. Per the germline V gene, CDR1 is SNHLY and CDR2 is FYNNEI. CDR3 protein: CASSEQGDQETQYF. The CDR3, as DNA: TGTGCCAGCAGTGAACAGGGCGACCAAGAGACCCAGTACTTC.

The CDR3 loop reads CASSDSLGGGGNREGYTF. The CDR3 bases are TGTGCCAGCAGTGACTCGTTGGGTGGTGGGGGGAATAGGGAAGGCTACACCTTC. The rearrangement joins TRBV6-4 to TRBJ1-2; possibly TRBD1 for D (5 bases). Trimming took off 0 bases at V and 8 bases at J, with 25 bases between the two ends. The CDR3 contains 18 residues. Germline assignment: CDR1 MRHNA and CDR2 SNTAGT.

The chain uses TRBV24-1 and TRBJ2-3, with 11 bases lining up with TRBD2. Per the germline V gene, CDR1 is KGHDR and CDR2 is SFDVKD. V lost 3 bases, J lost 0 bases, and 13 bases stayed unmatched. This CDR3 has 20 residues. The CDR3 nucleotides are TGTGCCACCAGTGATACCCCACTAGCGGGAGCGATATTAAGCACAGATACGCAGTATTTT. It encodes CATSDTPLAGAILSTDTQYF.

V gene TRBV5-5 combines with J gene TRBJ1-1; D is unresolved. This CDR3 is 13 amino acids long. V was pared by 4 bases and J by 0 bases, with 7 bases between. Germline V gene lookup returns CDR1 SGHKS and CDR2 YYEKEE (reference sequence). The DNA of the CDR3 is TGTGCCAGCAGCCTGGCCCTGAACACTGAAGCTTTCTTT. This gives the protein CASSLALNTEAFF.

This clone has just one count. The V gene is TRBV24-1, the J gene TRBJ2-2; a possible D gene is TRBD2 (5 bases). Looked up from germline, CDR1 is KGHDR and CDR2 is SFDVKD. CDR3 size: 13 residues. V lost 6 bases, J lost 9 bases, and 13 bases lay in between. The CDR3 loop is CATSRGPWRELFF. The CDR3 coding sequence is TGTGCCACCAGTAGAGGGCCGTGGAGGGAGCTGTTTTTT.

This clone is a singleton in its sample. This chain connects TRBV9 to TRBJ1-2; 7 bases match TRBD1. This CDR3 is built from 18 residues. Germline V lookup: CDR1 SGDLS, CDR2 YYNGEE. Trimming at V came to 1 base and at J to 1 base, leaving 13 bases not matched to a gene. CDR3 in DNA: TGTGCCAGCAGCGTAACCGCTTGGGAGGGGGCGAATAACTATGGCTACACCTTC. This encodes CASSVTAWEGANNYGYTF.

The chain recombines TRBV24-1 with TRBJ2-5; 7 bases are a match to TRBD2. This CDR3 has 17 residues. V dropped 0 bases and J dropped 6; count of bases not matched to a gene: 12. CDR1 and CDR2 (germline): KGHDR, SFDVKD. CDR3: CATSDLHVAGDGQTQYF. The CDR3 region has the DNA TGTGCCACCAGTGATTTGCACGTCGCGGGAGATGGCCAGACCCAGTACTTC.

This clone was detected once. The rearrangement links TRBV3-1 (or the pseudogene TRBV3-2) to TRBJ2-7, with TRBD1 matching over 10 bases. This CDR3 spans 14 amino acids. Looked up from germline, CDR1 is LGHDT and CDR2 is YNNKEL (reference sequence). V gave up 4 bases and J gave up 3 bases; unmatched junction bases: 3. Here the CDR3 reads CASSPWTGGYEQYF. CDR3 in DNA: TGTGCCAGCAGCCCTTGGACAGGGGGCTACGAGCAGTACTTC.

This chain uses TRBV14 with TRBJ1-1; D is perhaps TRBD1 (6 bases). The CDR3 extends over 14 amino acids. Germline values: CDR1 SGHDN, CDR2 FVKESK. V lost 5 bases and J 1 base, leaving 11 bases between the germline ends. The CDR3 loop reads CASSTRGQNTEAFF. CDR3 DNA: TGTGCCAGCAGCACCCGGGGACAGAACACTGAAGCTTTCTTT. Filled out from reference TRBV14 and TRBJ1-1, the complete variable domain reads EAGVTQFPSHSVIEKGQTVTLRCDPISGHDNLYWYRRVMGKEIKFLLHFVKESKQDESGMPNNRFLAERTGGTYSTLKVQPAELEDSGVYFCASSTRGQNTEAFFGQGTRLTVV.

V is TRBV19 and J is TRBJ2-5; D is tentatively TRBD1 or TRBD2 (5 bases each). Trimming stripped 7 bases from V and 5 bases from J, with 20 bases between. Per germline, CDR1 LNHDA and CDR2 SQIVND (reference sequence). This CDR3 has 15 amino acids. In nucleotides, the CDR3 is TGTGCCAGTAATACACGGGGCTCCCCCGAGGAGACCCAGTACTTC. Its translation: CASNTRGSPEETQYF.

The genes are TRBV7-9 and TRBJ2-4, with a weak D call TRBD2 (5 bases). V was shortened by 5 bases and J by 7 bases, with 21 bases between the two germline ends. Germline V gives CDR1 SEHNR, CDR2 FQNEAQ (reference sequence). This CDR3 spans 16 amino acids. The CDR3 region is CASSPPGGLAYNIQYF. In DNA, the CDR3 is TGTGCCAGCAGCCCTCCCGGTGGGTTAGCGTATAACATTCAGTACTTC. The full variable domain, its missing parts supplied by reference TRBV7-9 and TRBJ2-4, is DTGVSQNPRHKITKRGQNVTFRCDPISEHNRLYWYRQTLGQGPEFLTYFQNEAQLEKSRLLSDRFSAERPKGSFSTLEIQRTEQGDSAMYLCASSPPGGLAYNIQYFGAGTRLSVL.

V and J are TRBV4-2 and TRBJ2-7; 11 bases agree with TRBD2. CDR3 length equals 14 residues. V lost 0 bases to trimming and J lost 5 bases; unmatched junction nucleotides: 0. Germline assignment: CDR1 LGHNA and CDR2 YNFKEQ. The CDR3 here is CASSQEGLADEQYF. CDR3 bases: TGTGCCAGCAGCCAAGAGGGACTAGCGGACGAGCAGTACTTC.

The chain has TRBV6-5 and TRBJ2-2; D possibly corresponds to TRBD1 (6 bases). The germline V and J ends were trimmed by 0 bases and 4 bases, with 9 bases remaining between them. The CDR3 totals 15 residues. Germline CDR1 reads MNHEY; CDR2 reads SVGAGI. CDR3 in amino acids: CASSYSGHFTGELFF. The CDR3 coding sequence is TGTGCCAGCAGTTACTCGGGACACTTCACCGGGGAGCTGTTTTTT.

The rearrangement links TRBV6-1 to TRBJ1-4; D is ambiguous. CDR1 and CDR2 from the germline V gene are MNHNS and SASEGT. V lost 2 bases and J 8 bases, leaving 9 bases between the germline ends. The CDR3 has 13 amino acids. CDR3 amino acids: CASSENLSEKLFF. The CDR3 DNA is TGTGCCAGCAGTGAAAATTTATCGGAAAAACTGTTTTTT.

This chain joins TRBV5-4 and TRBJ2-3; 10 bases agree with TRBD2. Germline V gene lookup returns CDR1 SGHNT and CDR2 YYREEE (reference sequence). Losses at the gene ends were 4 bases for V and 2 bases for J; bases not matched to a gene: 10. This CDR3 has 17 residues. The DNA of the CDR3 is TGTGCCAGCAGCCCCATTCAAACTAGCGGGATCACAGATACGCAGTATTTT. It encodes CASSPIQTSGITDTQYF.

J is TRBJ2-2 and V is TRBV24-1; D unresolved. The CDR3 is made up of 13 amino acids. Germline CDR1 is KGHDR and CDR2 is SFDVKD. Trimming stripped 0 bases from V and 4 bases from J, with 2 bases between. The CDR3 protein is CATSDLFTGELFF. The CDR3 DNA follows: TGTGCCACCAGTGATTTGTTCACCGGGGAGCTGTTTTTT.

The chain couples TRBV24-1 to TRBJ2-1, with 8 positions matching TRBD1. Losses at the gene ends were 3 bases for V and 6 bases for J; bases not matched to a gene: 9. The CDR3 is 16 amino acids. Looked up from germline, CDR1 is KGHDR and CDR2 is SFDVKD. For the CDR3, the DNA is TGTGCCACCAGTGATCGGGACAGGTCTTTTGGCAATGAGCAGTTCTTC. Its protein is CATSDRDRSFGNEQFF.

V usage is TRBV2 and J usage is TRBJ2-1; D not resolved. V was trimmed by 4 bases and J by 8 bases, leaving 15 bases between them. The CDR3 loop spans 14 amino acids. CDR1 and CDR2 (germline): SNHLY, FYNNEI. The CDR3 here is CASSVNRPDDEQFF. The CDR3 DNA sequence: TGTGCCAGCAGTGTCAACAGACCGGATGATGAGCAGTTCTTC.

The rearrangement uses TRBV4-1 and TRBJ1-2; 7 nucleotides line up with TRBD1. The CDR3 extends over 16 amino acids. Germline loops: CDR1 MGHRA, CDR2 YSYEKL. V shed 2 bases and J 2 bases; nucleotides not matched to a gene: 8. CDR3 in DNA: TGCGCCAGCAGCCAACCGGGACAGCAGAGCAACTATGGCTACACCTTC. The encoded protein is CASSQPGQQSNYGYTF.

The chain has TRBV11-2 and TRBJ2-3, with TRBD2 matching over 8 bases. The length of the CDR3 is 15 residues. The germline V gene has CDR1 SGHAT and CDR2 FQNNGV. V was pared by 8 bases and J by 1 base, with 8 bases of the junction left unmatched. The CDR3 region has the DNA TGTGCCAGCTCCTCGGGGGGGCGCGGCACAGATACGCAGTATTTT. It is translated as CASSSGGRGTDTQYF. Looking up the rest from reference TRBV11-2 and TRBJ2-3 gives the full variable domain: EAGVAQSPRYKIIEKRQSVAFWCNPISGHATLYWYQQILGQGPKLLIQFQNNGVVDDSQLPKDRFSAERLKGVDSTLKIQPAKLEDSAVYLCASSSGGRGTDTQYFGPGTRLTVL.

The chain combines TRBV7-9 with TRBJ2-1; possibly TRBD2 for D (6 bases). Trimming removed 4 bases from V and 7 bases from J, with 20 bases in between. From germline, CDR1 is SEHNR and CDR2 FQNEAQ (reference sequence). This CDR3 is built from 16 residues. The CDR3 nucleotides read TGTGCCAGCAGCTGGACCCGTACGGGGGATTTGAATGAGCAGTTCTTC. This translates into CASSWTRTGDLNEQFF.

This clone was seen only once. In DNA form, the CDR3 reads TGTGCCAGTACATTAGCGGGAGACCCTAAGGGGGATACGCAGTATTTT. Its translation: CASTLAGDPKGDTQYF. The chain recombines TRBV19 with TRBJ2-3, with TRBD2 identical over 9 bases. With 7 bases clipped from V and 6 bases from J, the junction kept 14 bases outside the gene matches. The V gene's germline CDR1 is LNHDA and CDR2 SQIVND (reference sequence). The CDR3 spans 16 residues.

This sequence joins TRBV7-2 and TRBJ2-3; TRBD2 matches at 8 bases. The CDR3 contains 16 residues. V lost 5 bases, J lost 2 bases, and 9 bases stayed unmatched. Germline V CDR1 and CDR2: SGHTA, FQGNSA. Written as DNA, the CDR3 is TGTGCCAGCAGCCCAGCTAGCGGGTCATACACAGATACGCAGTATTTT. Its protein product is CASSPASGSYTDTQYF.

The count of this clone is one. V gene TRBV30 combines with J gene TRBJ1-1, with D possibly matching TRBD1 (5 bases). From germline, CDR1 is GTSNPN and CDR2 SVGIG (reference sequence). V lost 2 bases and J 0 bases, leaving 10 bases between the germline ends. This CDR3 spans 14 amino acids. In nucleotides, the CDR3 is TGTGCCTGGAGTAGTCTGGGGGTGAACACTGAAGCTTTCTTT. It specifies CAWSSLGVNTEAFF.

V usage is TRBV24-1 and J usage is TRBJ2-1; 7 nucleotides line up with TRBD1. Germline-derived CDR1 and CDR2 are KGHDR and SFDVKD. This CDR3 is built from 13 residues. Trimming removed 4 bases from V and 8 bases from J; junction bases left unmatched: 4. The CDR3 DNA is TGTGCCACCAGTGACCCAGACAGGGATGAGCAGTTCTTC. Encoded protein: CATSDPDRDEQFF.

This clone was picked up one time. The chain recombines TRBV5-5 with TRBJ1-2, with 8 nucleotides matching TRBD1. V was clipped by 4 bases and J by 5 bases; unmatched bases: 10. The CDR3 totals 15 residues. CDR1 and CDR2 (germline): SGHKS, YYEKEE (reference sequence). CDR3 residues: CASSERPGQVYGYTF. The CDR3 DNA follows: TGTGCCAGCAGCGAACGGCCGGGACAGGTATATGGCTACACCTTC.